The 6 T cell receptor beta chains below all came from one sample that was sequenced in a study of blood T cell repertoires in COVID-19. Data came from immunoSEQ multiplex PCR; TCRdb stores just in-frame clones and leaves some out. The sample lists around 360,000 clones, roughly 84% occurring once. Sequencing input: PBMCs or T cells enriched from blood (not recorded which). The receptors were sampled from a woman aged 25 to 39 who had recovered from COVID-19.

The V call is TRBV5-1, the J call TRBJ1-4; possibly TRBD1 for D (6 bases). V was cut by 3 bases and J by 4 bases, with 13 bases left in between. The CDR3 has 15 amino acids. CDR1 and CDR2 (germline): SGHRS, YFSETQ. The chain's CDR3 is CASSSSDSRNEKLFF. The CDR3 bases are TGCGCCAGCAGCTCCTCGGACAGCCGTAATGAAAAACTGTTTTTT. The full variable domain, rest sourced from reference TRBV5-1 and TRBJ1-4, is KAGVTQTPRYLIKTRGQQVTLSCSPISGHRSVSWYQQTPGQGLQFLFEYFSETQRNKGNFPGRFSGRQFSNSRSEMNVSTLELGDSALYLCASSSSDSRNEKLFFGSGTQLSVL.

On this clone itself: Additional DNA sequences in this sample encode the identical CDR3. The CDR3: CASSVQGGEQYF. DNA for the CDR3: TGTGCCAGCAGCGTACAGGGAGGCGAGCAGTACTTC. The gene calls are TRBV9 and TRBJ2-7; a weak D match, TRBD2 (6 bases). With 1 base removed from V and 6 bases from J, the gap between germline ends came to 8 bases. The length of the CDR3 is 12 residues. Germline V gene lookup returns CDR1 SGDLS and CDR2 YYNGEE.

This clone was seen only once. The rearrangement uses TRBV29-1 and TRBJ2-5; the D gene is possibly TRBD2 (5 bases). This CDR3 comprises 14 residues. Germline V gene lookup returns CDR1 SQVTM and CDR2 ANQGSEA. V lost 4 bases and J 5 bases, leaving 17 bases between the germline ends. CDR3 in amino acids: CSVALVEGSETQYF. CDR3 nucleotide sequence: TGCAGCGTTGCCCTGGTAGAAGGGAGCGAGACCCAGTACTTC.

Points on this clone: Within the sample, other DNA sequences also encode this same CDR3. J is TRBJ1-1 and V is TRBV2; D is ambiguous. Looked up from germline, CDR1 is SNHLY and CDR2 is FYNNEI. V lost 4 bases to trimming and J lost 0 bases, with 6 bases between them. CDR3 length equals 13 residues. CDR3 nucleotides: TGTGCCAGCAGTGGTCACATGAACACTGAAGCTTTCTTT. Its protein product is CASSGHMNTEAFF. The entire variable domain, with the rest obtained from reference TRBV2 and TRBJ1-1, is as follows: EPEVTQTPSHQVTQMGQEVILRCVPISNHLYFYWYRQILGQKVEFLVSFYNNEISEKSEIFDDQFSVERPDGSNFTLKIRSTKLEDSAMYFCASSGHMNTEAFFGQGTRLTVV.

Points on this clone: Additional DNA sequences in this sample encode the identical CDR3. This chain uses TRBV12-3 or TRBV12-4 with TRBJ1-1, with 11 bases lining up with TRBD1. Germline trimming cut 6 bases from V and 4 bases from J; bases unmatched to any gene: 1. The CDR3 runs to 13 residues. CDR3 region: CASRGQGGTEAFF. The DNA of the CDR3 is TGTGCCAGCAGGGGACAGGGGGGCACTGAAGCTTTCTTT.

V usage is TRBV5-8 and J usage is TRBJ2-3; no firm D call. This CDR3 comprises 16 residues. Germline assignment: CDR1 SGHTS and CDR2 YDEGEE. The V end lost 2 bases, the J end lost 3 bases, and 16 bases lay between the germline ends. CDR3 residues: CASSLVEGVVTDTQYF. For the CDR3, the DNA is TGTGCCAGCAGCTTAGTTGAAGGAGTCGTGACAGATACGCAGTATTTT.